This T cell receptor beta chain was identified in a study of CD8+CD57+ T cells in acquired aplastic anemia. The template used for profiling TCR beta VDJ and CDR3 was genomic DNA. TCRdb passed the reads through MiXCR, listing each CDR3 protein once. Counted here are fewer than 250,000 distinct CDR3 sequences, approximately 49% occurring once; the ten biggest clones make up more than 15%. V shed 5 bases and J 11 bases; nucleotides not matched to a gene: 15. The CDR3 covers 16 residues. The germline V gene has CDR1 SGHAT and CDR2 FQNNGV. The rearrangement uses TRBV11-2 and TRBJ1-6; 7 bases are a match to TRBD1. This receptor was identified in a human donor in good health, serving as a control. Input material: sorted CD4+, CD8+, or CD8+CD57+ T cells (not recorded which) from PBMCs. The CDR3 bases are TGTGCCAGCAGCGCCCGACAGGGAGGTTGGGACACACCCCTCCACTTT. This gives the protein CASSARQGGWDTPLHF.